This TCR beta chain was sequenced for a study of shared clonotypes between healthy human individuals. Replicate sorted-subset PCRs were loaded with 150 to 200 ng DNA, about 30,000 T cell genomes. Assay used: immunoSEQ multiplex PCR; TCRdb lists only in-frame clones, some missing. The sample has around 1.6 million clones; 98% are singletons. Between the trimmed V and J ends, which lost 5 bases and 7 bases, there was a span of 15 bases. Germline assignment: CDR1 KGHSH and CDR2 LQKENI. This CDR3 region has 13 residues. The sample taken for sequencing was naive CD4+ T cells sorted from blood. Indicated subset: CD45RA+ positively selected. This sequence originates from a man aged 25-45 years in good health. The genes are TRBV18 and TRBJ2-7, with D uncertain. The DNA of the CDR3 is TGTGCCAGCTCAGACATTCTCTCGTGGGAGCAGTACTTC. Its translation: CASSDILSWEQYF.